The next 22 T cell receptor beta chains were all read from a single sample in a study of blood T cells in healthy people across ages. A second PCR of 7 to 11 cycles used a sample-barcoded 5' primer and a J-beta primer mix. TCRdb recomputed calls from the 5' RACE reads with MiXCR, one row per CDR3 protein. The sample has 700,000 to 900,000 distinct CDR3 sequences, roughly 25% seen once; the top ten hold 2.5% to 3.5%. In addition, the sample was reused for a study of T cells of mothers and their children.

Sequenced sample: blood. Source of these receptors: a boy younger than 18 in good health.

The CDR3 protein is CASSSFGGAFREQYF. DNA of the CDR3: TGTGCCAGCAGTTCTTTCGGGGGAGCTTTCAGGGAGCAGTACTTC. The chain combines TRBV28 with TRBJ2-1; D possibly corresponds to TRBD2 (6 bases). The DNA end is more similar to TRBJ2-7, so the J call may be wrong. The germline gives CDR1 MDHEN, CDR2 SYDVKM. The CDR3 spans 15 residues.

The genes are TRBV12-3 or TRBV12-4 and TRBJ2-4; unclear D gene. The CDR3 contains 13 residues. The V end lost 7 bases, the J end lost 10 bases, and 17 bases lay between the germline ends. The CDR3 loop reads CASTPSVRDIQYF. The DNA for the CDR3 is TGTGCCAGCACCCCGTCGGTGAGAGATATTCAGTACTTC.

CDR3 nucleotides: TGTGCCAGCAGTTTACCTCGGCAGGGGGGCTACAATGAGCAGTTCTTC. Residues: CASSLPRQGGYNEQFF. This chain links TRBV12-3 or TRBV12-4 with TRBJ2-1; tentatively, D is TRBD1 (7 bases). The V end lost 2 bases, the J end lost 3 bases, and 14 bases lay between the germline ends. The CDR3 covers 16 residues.

V usage is TRBV5-6 and J usage is TRBJ2-4, with TRBD1 matching over 7 bases. In germline, CDR1 is SGHDT, CDR2 YYEEEE. Germline trimming cut 4 bases from V and 7 bases from J; bases unmatched to any gene: 8. This CDR3 contains 14 residues. CDR3 sequence: CASSPRGLTNIQYF. The CDR3 bases are TGTGCCAGCAGCCCCAGGGGGTTAACGAACATTCAGTACTTC.

The chain uses TRBV5-5 and TRBJ2-4; D remains ambiguous. This CDR3 comprises 15 residues. Between the trimmed V and J ends, which lost 0 bases and 0 bases, there was a span of 7 bases. The germline V gene encodes CDR1 SGHKS and CDR2 YYEKEE (reference sequence). CDR3 in DNA: TGTGCCAGCAGCTTGGAGGCACAAGCCAAAAACATTCAGTACTTC. This gives the protein CASSLEAQAKNIQYF.

The V and J genes are TRBV6-5 and TRBJ2-7, with TRBD2 as a possible D gene (6 bases). Germline V gene data show CDR1 as MNHEY and CDR2 as SVGAGI. Trimming stripped 6 bases from V and 0 bases from J, with 15 bases between. This CDR3 spans 15 amino acids. The chain's CDR3 is CASSQMGGSSYEQYF. CDR3 bases: TGTGCCAGCAGCCAAATGGGGGGTAGCTCCTACGAGCAGTACTTC.

V is TRBV5-1 and J is TRBJ2-1; no clear D gene. Germline lookup yields CDR1 SGHRS and CDR2 YFSETQ. CDR3 size: 14 residues. V lost 1 base and J lost 3, with 8 bases in between. The CDR3 coding sequence is TGCGCCAGCAGCTTGCTCCTCGGCTACAATGAGCAGTTCTTC. Residues: CASSLLLGYNEQFF. The full variable domain, its missing parts supplied by reference TRBV5-1 and TRBJ2-1, is KAGVTQTPRYLIKTRGQQVTLSCSPISGHRSVSWYQQTPGQGLQFLFEYFSETQRNKGNFPGRFSGRQFSNSRSEMNVSTLELGDSALYLCASSLLLGYNEQFFGPGTRLTVL.

This clonotype was recorded a few times. The gene calls are TRBV27 and TRBJ2-5; 9 bases match TRBD1. V trimming: 6 bases; J trimming: 5 bases; junction bases outside the gene matches: 10. This CDR3 is built from 15 residues. Looked up from germline, CDR1 is MNHEY and CDR2 is SMNVEV (reference sequence). The CDR3 region has the DNA TGTGCCAGCAGAACAGGGGGCCTCTTCGTCGAGACCCAGTACTTC. Translating it yields CASRTGGLFVETQYF.

This clonotype was recorded once. The V call is TRBV2, the J call TRBJ2-7; 7 bases fit TRBD2. This CDR3 comprises 15 residues. The trim removed 10 bases at V and 2 bases at J, leaving 14 bases unmatched. Germline lookup yields CDR1 SNHLY and CDR2 FYNNEI. The CDR3 DNA is TGTGCCACCATCCTGGGGGGGATGAGGACCTACGAGCAGTACTTC. Encoded protein: CATILGGMRTYEQYF.

The DNA of the CDR3 is TGTGCCAGCAGCCACGGACCGGGACTCCAAGGCACAGATACGCAGTATTTT. Amino acids: CASSHGPGLQGTDTQYF. V is TRBV3-1 and J is TRBJ2-3; TRBD2 is a possible D gene (6 bases). Germline V lookup: CDR1 LGHDT, CDR2 YNNKEL (reference sequence). This CDR3 contains 17 residues. Trimming removed 3 bases at V and 1 base at J, with 17 bases between.

This rearrangement joins TRBV7-9 to TRBJ2-5, with 8 bases that match TRBD2. The J call may be faulty, since TRBJ2-1 better matches the DNA end. CDR1 is SEHNR, CDR2 FQNEAQ, per germline (reference sequence). The CDR3 has 15 amino acids. The CDR3 spells CASSSIAGTNEGQFF. The CDR3 DNA is TGTGCCAGCAGCTCCATAGCGGGAACCAATGAAGGGCAGTTCTTC.

The chain employs TRBV12-3 or TRBV12-4 and TRBJ2-1, with a weak D call TRBD2 (6 bases). This CDR3 is 14 amino acids long. The ends were cut back, 6 bases at V and 9 bases at J, with 18 bases in the middle. The CDR3: CASRRPGGAGEQFF. The CDR3 DNA follows: TGTGCCAGCAGACGACCAGGCGGGGCGGGTGAGCAGTTCTTC.

The rearrangement joins TRBV2 to TRBJ2-5; D unresolved. The germline V and J ends were trimmed by 7 bases and 3 bases, with 15 bases remaining between them. This CDR3 spans 14 amino acids. Looked up from germline, CDR1 is SNHLY and CDR2 is FYNNEI. The CDR3 DNA sequence: TGTGCCAGCACCCCAAATGGGGTGGAAGAGACCCAGTACTTC. It yields the protein CASTPNGVEETQYF.

This sequence joins TRBV29-1 and TRBJ1-5; perhaps TRBD1 as D (6 bases). From germline, CDR1 is SQVTM and CDR2 ANQGSEA. Trimming took off 4 bases at V and 3 bases at J, with 10 bases between the two ends. CDR3 length equals 13 residues. The CDR3 loop reads CSVGTALNQPQHF. DNA for the CDR3: TGCAGCGTTGGGACAGCTCTCAATCAGCCCCAGCATTTT.

This clonotype was found a few times. The genes are TRBV29-1 and TRBJ2-3, with 8 bases lining up with TRBD1. The CDR3 spans 15 residues. J gave up 5 bases and V 3 bases, and 10 bases lay outside the gene matches. The germline V gene encodes CDR1 SQVTM and CDR2 ANQGSEA. Written as DNA, the CDR3 is TGCAGCGTTGAGTACGGGACAGGCCTCTTAGATACGCAGTATTTT. As protein: CSVEYGTGLLDTQYF.

The chain couples TRBV20-1 to TRBJ2-1; no clear D gene. The assigned J gene may be wrong: the sequence end matches TRBJ2-5 better. The CDR3 has 11 amino acids. Germline CDR1 is DFQATT and CDR2 is SNEGSKA (reference sequence). In nucleotides, the CDR3 is TGCAGTGCTACCGACAAGGAGACCCAGTACTTC. This translates into CSATDKETQYF.

Comment on this clonotype: A read error may produce the germline difference seen at one junction end. The J gene is TRBJ1-2, the V gene TRBV30; TRBD1 is a possible D gene (5 bases). Per the germline V gene, CDR1 is GTSNPN and CDR2 is SVGIG (reference sequence). The CDR3 has 14 residues. As DNA, the CDR3 is TGTGCCTGGAGTGTTGGGGACGGGGTTTATGGCTGCACCTTC. Its translation is CAWSVGDGVYGCTF.

This clonotype was seen a handful of times. The V and J genes are TRBV4-2 and TRBJ2-1; weak D call: TRBD2 (5 bases). The end of the DNA fits TRBJ2-5 better, so the J call may be wrong. Germline V gene lookup returns CDR1 LGHNA and CDR2 YNFKEQ. This CDR3 comprises 17 residues. The CDR3 reads CASSQLASGGSKETQYF. In nucleotides, the CDR3 is TGTGCCAGCAGCCAACTAGCCTCTGGCGGGTCCAAAGAGACCCAGTACTTC.

This chain connects TRBV6-5 to TRBJ2-2; 12 nucleotides match TRBD2. Germline V gene data show CDR1 as MNHEY and CDR2 as SVGAGI. This CDR3 has 17 amino acids. The V gene end was trimmed by 4 bases and the J gene end by 6 bases; junction bases not matched to a gene: 9. DNA of the CDR3: TGTGCCAGCAGTTCGACGCAGACTAGCGGGGGAGCCGGGGAGCTGTTTTTT. Protein: CASSSTQTSGGAGELFF.

The V gene is TRBV19, the J gene TRBJ2-3; possibly TRBD1 for D (5 bases). Trimming stripped 2 bases from V and 5 bases from J, with 8 bases between. The CDR3 totals 13 residues. Looked up from germline, CDR1 is LNHDA and CDR2 is SQIVND (reference sequence). The CDR3 is CASSIRTLDTQYF. The CDR3 nucleotides are TGTGCCAGTAGTATAAGGACACTAGATACGCAGTATTTT.

This clonotype has at least ten counts. The V call is TRBV6-2 or TRBV6-3, the J call TRBJ1-4; 7 bases align to TRBD1. The CDR3 contains 14 residues. Germline V gene data show CDR1 as MNHEY and CDR2 as SVGEGT. J was trimmed by 7 bases and V by 4 bases; bases with no gene match: 6. In DNA, the CDR3 is TGTGCCAGCAGTTTAAACAGGGGAGGTGAAAAACTGTTTTTT. Translated: CASSLNRGGEKLFF.

This chain joins TRBV6-1 and TRBJ2-6; perhaps D is TRBD1 or TRBD2 (5 bases each). Trimming left V 6 bases short and J 2 bases short, with 14 bases between. Germline V gene lookup returns CDR1 MNHNS and CDR2 SASEGT. The CDR3 is 16 residues long. The CDR3 region has the DNA TGTGCCAGCAGCCGAGGGACCTTAACTGGGGCCAACGTCCTGACTTTC. Translated, it gives CASSRGTLTGANVLTF.